A single sample is the source of the 21 T cell receptor beta chains below, sequenced in a study of cytotoxic CD8 clonotypes in ibrutinib-treated CLL. Using immunoSEQ multiplex PCR, the repertoire was profiled, and TCRdb retains in-frame clones only, with some absent. The sample has some 300,000 clones; roughly 80% are singletons. The source material was PBMCs, sampled before ibrutinib treatment. The receptors were sampled from a human donor with chronic lymphocytic leukemia.

The rearrangement uses TRBV27 and TRBJ2-1; TRBD1 is a possible D gene (6 bases). Trimming shortened V by 2 bases and J by 1 base, and 9 bases separated the two germline ends. The CDR3 sequence is 15 residues long. Germline loops: CDR1 MNHEY, CDR2 SMNVEV (reference sequence). The CDR3 nucleotides read TGTGCCAGCAGTTTAAGGCAGGGGTCCTACAATGAGCAGTTCTTC. This codes for CASSLRQGSYNEQFF.

This chain uses TRBV6-5 with TRBJ2-7; 11 bases line up with TRBD2. Germline trimming cut 6 bases from V and 2 bases from J; bases unmatched to any gene: 3. The germline V gene has CDR1 MNHEY and CDR2 SVGAGI. The CDR3 sequence is 14 residues long. CDR3 bases: TGTGCCAGCAGCAATAGCGGGAGGGCCTACGAGCAGTACTTC. It codes for CASSNSGRAYEQYF.

The chain employs TRBV13 and TRBJ2-3; the match to TRBD1 covers 7 bases. The germline V gene has CDR1 PRHDT and CDR2 FYEKMQ (reference sequence). The trim removed 5 bases at V and 0 bases at J, leaving 5 bases unmatched. The CDR3 is 15 residues long. The DNA of the CDR3 is TGTGCCAGCAGCCCCAGACAGGGTAGCACAGATACGCAGTATTTT. It translates to CASSPRQGSTDTQYF.

As concerns this clone: Other DNA variants within this sample encode the same CDR3. The chain links TRBV20-1 to TRBJ2-7; D remains ambiguous. This CDR3 spans 10 amino acids. Per the germline V gene, CDR1 is DFQATT and CDR2 is SNEGSKA (reference sequence). V lost 3 bases and J lost 4, with 4 bases in between. The CDR3 region has the DNA TGCAGTGCTAGTGGGTACGAGCAGTACTTC. Its protein product is CSASGYEQYF.

V and J are TRBV4-3 and TRBJ2-5, with D maybe TRBD2 (5 bases). Germline V gene data show CDR1 as LGHNA and CDR2 as YSLEER. V was trimmed by 0 bases and J by 4 bases, leaving 12 bases between them. The CDR3 has 15 amino acids. CDR3 sequence: CASSQDFASLETQYF. The CDR3 nucleotides read TGCGCCAGCAGCCAAGATTTTGCTAGCTTAGAGACCCAGTACTTC.

The chain joins TRBV29-1 to TRBJ2-1, with TRBD2 matching 7 bases. Germline CDR1 is SQVTM and CDR2 is ANQGSEA. V lost 0 bases to trimming and J lost 8 bases; unmatched junction nucleotides: 13. The CDR3 sequence is 16 residues long. The CDR3 sequence is CSVEDRGGSEDDEQFF. Written as DNA, the CDR3 is TGCAGCGTTGAAGATCGTGGCGGGAGCGAAGATGATGAGCAGTTCTTC.

J is TRBJ1-1 and V is TRBV6-1; a weak D match, TRBD1 (5 bases). Per the germline V gene, CDR1 is MNHNS and CDR2 is SASEGT. The CDR3 totals 15 residues. V lost 2 bases and J lost 2, with 12 bases in between. DNA for the CDR3: TGTGCCAGCAGTGAAAGTATGACAGCAAACACTGAAGCTTTCTTT. Translating gives CASSESMTANTEAFF.

In nucleotides, the CDR3 is TGTGCCAGTAGTATACCGAAGAGAAGGAACATTCAGTACTTC. Protein sequence: CASSIPKRRNIQYF. The chain combines TRBV19 with TRBJ2-4; D gene uncertain. This CDR3 region has 14 residues. V lost 2 bases and J 7 bases, leaving 12 bases between the germline ends. CDR1 is LNHDA, CDR2 SQIVND, per germline (reference sequence).

This chain links TRBV9 with TRBJ2-1, with 11 bases fitting TRBD2. Per the germline V gene, CDR1 is SGDLS and CDR2 is YYNGEE. V was pared by 4 bases and J by 12 bases, with 6 bases of the junction left unmatched. The CDR3 totals 13 residues. The DNA of the CDR3 is TGTGCCAGCAGCCCTCGGACTAGCGGGCCGCAGTTCTTC. It is translated as CASSPRTSGPQFF.

The table lists this clone with a few counts. The chain carries TRBV6-5 and TRBJ2-5; 7 bases fit TRBD1. The CDR3 length is 13 residues. CDR1 and CDR2 from the germline V gene are MNHEY and SVGAGI. V shed 10 bases, J shed 7 bases, and the junction held 12 bases outside the gene matches. CDR3: CAIGHRGKRTQYF. The CDR3 DNA follows: TGTGCCATCGGTCACAGGGGAAAGAGGACCCAGTACTTC.

The rearrangement uses TRBV7-8 and TRBJ2-1; TRBD2 aligns across 7 bases. The CDR3 sequence is 16 residues long. The trim removed 6 bases at V and 6 bases at J, leaving 14 bases unmatched. Looked up from germline, CDR1 is SGHVS and CDR2 is FQNEAQ. The CDR3 here is CASSRGGREVGNEQFF. For the CDR3, the DNA is TGTGCCAGCAGTAGAGGCGGACGGGAGGTTGGCAATGAGCAGTTCTTC.

The V call is TRBV19, the J call TRBJ2-7; 10 bases line up with TRBD2. Germline V gene data show CDR1 as LNHDA and CDR2 as SQIVND (reference sequence). This CDR3 has 13 amino acids. V was clipped by 6 bases and J by 4 bases; unmatched bases: 3. The CDR3 DNA follows: TGTGCCAGTAGCCGGACTAGCGGATACGAGCAGTACTTC. Protein: CASSRTSGYEQYF.

This clone was picked up a small number of times. The chain employs TRBV6-4 and TRBJ2-2; 10 nucleotides align to TRBD2. Germline assignment: CDR1 MRHNA and CDR2 SNTAGT. CDR3 size: 16 residues. Trimming removed 0 bases from V and 3 bases from J; junction bases left unmatched: 1. The CDR3 bases are TGTGCCAGCAGTGACTCCGGGACTAGCGACACCGGGGAGCTGTTTTTT. Amino acid sequence: CASSDSGTSDTGELFF.

V is TRBV7-3 and J is TRBJ2-3; D unresolved. Germline V CDR1 and CDR2: SGHTA, FQGTGA. The CDR3 totals 14 residues. Trimming pared 2 bases from V and 4 bases from J, leaving 10 bases between. CDR3 region: CASSLDPGSDTQYF. In DNA form, the CDR3 reads TGTGCCAGCAGCTTAGATCCGGGTTCAGATACGCAGTATTTT.

The V gene is TRBV5-1, the J gene TRBJ1-4; 10 nucleotides line up with TRBD1. With 4 bases clipped from V and 7 bases from J, the junction kept 7 bases outside the gene matches. CDR3 length equals 15 residues. Germline V CDR1 and CDR2: SGHRS, YFSETQ. The CDR3 loop reads CASSPRTGGSEKLFF. The CDR3 DNA reads TGCGCCAGCAGCCCGAGGACAGGGGGGAGTGAAAAACTGTTTTTT.

This clone showed up just a few times. The chain joins TRBV18 to TRBJ2-5; no firm D call. V dropped 2 bases and J dropped 2 bases, with 9 bases sitting between them. There are 14 residues in the CDR3. CDR1 and CDR2 (germline): KGHSH, LQKENI. The CDR3 DNA is TGTGCCAGCTCACCAGGCAGAACACAAGAGACCCAGTACTTC. Protein sequence: CASSPGRTQETQYF.

The chain recombines TRBV30 with TRBJ2-3; D gene ambiguous. V shed 3 bases and J shed 6 bases, with 10 bases lying between them. CDR3 length equals 12 residues. Germline V gene lookup returns CDR1 GTSNPN and CDR2 SVGIG (reference sequence). CDR3 in DNA: TGTGCCTGGAGAGACCTCACGGATACGCAGTATTTT. Amino acids: CAWRDLTDTQYF.

The chain is built from TRBV10-3 and TRBJ1-2; no clear D. Germline lookup yields CDR1 ENHRY and CDR2 SYGVKD. V lost 4 bases to trimming and J lost 11 bases, with 23 bases between them. The CDR3 runs 15 residues. The chain's CDR3 is CAISVRGDVDPRYTF. Written as DNA, the CDR3 is TGTGCCATCAGTGTGCGCGGTGACGTGGATCCCCGTTACACCTTC.

The chain joins TRBV4-3 to TRBJ2-1; TRBD2 aligns across 8 bases. The V gene's germline CDR1 is LGHNA and CDR2 YSLEER. This CDR3 has 14 residues. V shed 4 bases, J shed 7 bases, and the junction held 6 bases outside the gene matches. This CDR3 is CASSPFGGGNEQFF. In nucleotides, the CDR3 is TGCGCCAGCAGCCCGTTCGGGGGGGGGAATGAGCAGTTCTTC.

J is TRBJ2-7 and V is TRBV2; TRBD2 agrees at 8 bases. J gave up 7 bases and V 8 bases, and 10 bases lay outside the gene matches. This CDR3 is built from 13 residues. CDR1 and CDR2 (germline): SNHLY, FYNNEI. In DNA form, the CDR3 reads TGTGCCAGCGAGGTAGCGGGAACCTCGGAGCAGTACTTC. This encodes CASEVAGTSEQYF.

This chain uses TRBV5-4 with TRBJ2-7; D gene uncertain. Germline values: CDR1 SGHNT, CDR2 YYREEE (reference sequence). The CDR3 length is 15 residues. The V end was cut by 2 bases, the J end by 0 bases, with 12 bases between. In DNA form, the CDR3 reads TGTGCCAGCAGCTTAGGTGTAGTCTACTCCTACGAGCAGTACTTC. Residues: CASSLGVVYSYEQYF.